A single sample gave rise to the 13 T cell receptor beta chains below, sequenced in a study of T cell changes during pregnancy in multiple sclerosis (dated by TCRdb to about 2019). Library creation used the immunoSEQ multiplex PCR assay. TCRdb's version of the immuneACCESS table is confined to in-frame rearrangements and falls short of the full clone set. An unresolved V gene accounts for under half of the shortfall where checked; the remainder is of unknown origin. The sample has around 130,000 clones on record, about 95% of them singletons. The ten largest clones represent 0.44% of the sample. Specimen: peripheral blood, collected after pregnancy. These receptors all stem from a female donor with multiple sclerosis, enrolled in a pregnancy study.

This rearrangement joins TRBV25-1 to TRBJ2-6; D gene ambiguous. This CDR3 region has 12 residues. Trimming left V 7 bases short and J 4 bases short, with 5 bases between. Germline V gene lookup returns CDR1 MGHDK and CDR2 SYGVNS. The CDR3, as DNA: TGTGCCAGCATTTCAGGGGCCAACGTCCTGACTTTC. This codes for CASISGANVLTF.

V usage is TRBV29-1 and J usage is TRBJ1-2; D possibly corresponds to TRBD1 (6 bases). In germline, CDR1 is SQVTM, CDR2 ANQGSEA. Trimming removed 7 bases at V and 5 bases at J, with 14 bases between. The CDR3 is 12 amino acids. The CDR3 here is CSAGDGSYGYTF. The CDR3 DNA reads TGCAGCGCAGGGGACGGCAGTTATGGCTACACCTTC.

This clone has just a few counts. The chain recombines TRBV5-6 with TRBJ2-1; TRBD2 aligns across 8 bases. Per germline, CDR1 SGHDT and CDR2 YYEEEE. The CDR3 is 15 amino acids. V lost 2 bases, J lost 7 bases, and 8 bases stayed unmatched. CDR3 coding DNA: TGTGCCAGCAGCTTACCGGGAGGGCAGGGAAATGAGCAGTTCTTC. This encodes CASSLPGGQGNEQFF. Supplemented by reference TRBV5-6 and TRBJ2-1, the full variable domain reads DAGVTQSPTHLIKTRGQQVTLRCSPKSGHDTVSWYQQALGQGPQFIFQYYEEEERQRGNFPDRFSGHQFPNYSSELNVNALLLGDSALYLCASSLPGGQGNEQFFGPGTRLTVL.

This rearrangement joins TRBV28 to TRBJ2-7; 7 bases line up with TRBD1. The CDR3 is 14 amino acids. The V and J ends lost 6 bases and 3 bases, in that order; junction bases with no gene match: 8. Germline-derived CDR1 and CDR2 are MDHEN and SYDVKM. For the CDR3, the DNA is TGTGCCAGCAGCCCCTTGAGACAGGGCTACGAGCAGTACTTC. Translation: CASSPLRQGYEQYF.

This chain's CDR3 is CASSHLAGVGAGANVLTF. The CDR3 DNA reads as TGTGCCAGCAGCCATCTAGCGGGAGTGGGCGCTGGGGCCAACGTCCTGACTTTC. This chain links TRBV7-2 with TRBJ2-6; 10 bases match TRBD2. V lost 5 bases, J lost 2 bases, and 9 bases stayed unmatched. This CDR3 has 18 residues. Germline CDR1 reads SGHTA; CDR2 reads FQGNSA.

The chain is built from TRBV10-3 and TRBJ2-5, with a weak D call TRBD2 (7 bases). Trimming removed 4 bases at V and 5 bases at J, with 20 bases between. The CDR3 runs to 16 residues. Germline V gene data show CDR1 as ENHRY and CDR2 as SYGVKD. CDR3 DNA: TGTGCCATCAGTGGGGGGCGGGAGAGCGCTCGGGAGACCCAGTACTTC. As protein: CAISGGRESARETQYF.

This chain links TRBV6-6 with TRBJ2-3; 9 bases line up with TRBD2. The CDR3 runs 14 residues. The V and J ends lost 4 bases and 14 bases, in that order; junction bases with no gene match: 13. In germline, CDR1 is MNHNY, CDR2 SVGAGI (reference sequence). The CDR3 loop is CASSSTSGLLGPYF. For the CDR3, the DNA is TGTGCCAGCAGTTCGACTAGCGGTTTGCTCGGGCCGTATTTT.

The rearrangement uses TRBV4-1 and TRBJ2-2, with 12 nucleotides matching TRBD2. J was trimmed by 7 bases and V by 0 bases; bases with no gene match: 12. Germline CDR1 reads MGHRA; CDR2 reads YSYEKL. This CDR3 has 19 residues. Written as DNA, the CDR3 is TGCGCCAGCAGCCAAGAAGGAGCGGCTAGCGGGAGGGCCGGCGGGGAGCTGTTTTTT. This codes for CASSQEGAASGRAGGELFF.

This chain connects TRBV19 to TRBJ2-1, with TRBD2 matching 10 bases. Germline V gene lookup returns CDR1 LNHDA and CDR2 SQIVND (reference sequence). The length of the CDR3 is 15 residues. V lost 7 bases, J lost 5 bases, and 8 bases stayed unmatched. CDR3 DNA: TGTGCCAGTAATTTTATAGCGGGAGGAGACAATGAGCAGTTCTTC. It specifies CASNFIAGGDNEQFF.

V gene TRBV6-5 combines with J gene TRBJ1-5; 8 nucleotides match TRBD1. The CDR3 extends over 15 amino acids. Germline CDR1 reads MNHEY; CDR2 reads SVGAGI. V trimming: 5 bases; J trimming: 3 bases; junction bases outside the gene matches: 6. The CDR3 reads CASSQTGVLNQPQHF. The CDR3 bases are TGTGCCAGCAGTCAGACAGGGGTCCTCAATCAGCCCCAGCATTTT.

The CDR3 spells CARSDIAGDYNEQFF. The CDR3 region has the DNA TGTGCCAGGTCCGACATAGCGGGCGACTACAATGAGCAGTTCTTC. The chain joins TRBV21-1 to TRBJ2-1; no check of the table's D call, TRBD2, against the DNA was made. TRBV21-1 is marked as a pseudogene. The CDR3 is 15 residues long.

This clone came up once. The chain has TRBV6-1 and TRBJ1-2, with a weak D call TRBD1 (5 bases). CDR1 and CDR2 from the germline V gene are MNHNS and SASEGT. The CDR3 runs to 15 residues. Trimming cost V 5 bases and J 2 bases, with 15 bases left between them. CDR3 amino acids: CASSPKGVWNYGYTF. The CDR3 bases are TGTGCCAGCAGTCCCAAAGGGGTATGGAACTATGGCTACACCTTC.

CDR3 in DNA: TGTGCCACCAGCAGACTAGCGGGAGGGCCCACAGATACGCAGTATTTT. Encoded protein: CATSRLAGGPTDTQYF. The chain joins TRBV15 to TRBJ2-3, with 12 positions matching TRBD2. CDR1 and CDR2 (germline): LNHNV, YYDKDF (reference sequence). This CDR3 contains 16 residues. V shed 2 bases, J shed 2 bases, and the junction held 2 bases outside the gene matches.